Listed here is a single TCR beta chain. Treg sorting used a CD4+CD25+CD127-/low gate. TCRdb reanalysed the 5' RACE reads using MiXCR and keeps one entry per CDR3 protein. The profile covers roughly 9,900 distinct CDR3 sequences, with 15% to 20% appearing a single time and 3.8% taken by the ten largest. The germline gives CDR1 MNHEY, CDR2 SVGAGI. This CDR3 spans 16 amino acids. The J segment lost 3 bases and the V segment lost 5 bases, leaving 7 bases of the junction unmatched. V is TRBV6-5 and J is TRBJ1-2; 12 nucleotides match TRBD1. The clonotype was recovered from a female donor with breast cancer. The material sequenced was Tregs sorted from a lymph node. The CDR3 region has the DNA TGTGCCAGCAGTGGGACAGGGGGCTCCAAGGACTATGGCTACACCTTC. Its protein is CASSGTGGSKDYGYTF.